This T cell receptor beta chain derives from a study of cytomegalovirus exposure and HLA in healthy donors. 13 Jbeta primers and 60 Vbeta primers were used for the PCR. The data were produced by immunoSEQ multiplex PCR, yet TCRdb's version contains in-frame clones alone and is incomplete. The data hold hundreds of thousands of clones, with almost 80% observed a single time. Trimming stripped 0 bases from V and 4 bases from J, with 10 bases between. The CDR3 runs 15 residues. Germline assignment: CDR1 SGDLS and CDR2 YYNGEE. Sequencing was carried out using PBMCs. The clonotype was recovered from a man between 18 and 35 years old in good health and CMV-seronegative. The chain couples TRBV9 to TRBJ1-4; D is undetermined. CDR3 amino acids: CASSVEAGNNEKLFF. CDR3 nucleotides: TGTGCCAGCAGCGTAGAGGCGGGGAATAATGAAAAACTGTTTTTT.